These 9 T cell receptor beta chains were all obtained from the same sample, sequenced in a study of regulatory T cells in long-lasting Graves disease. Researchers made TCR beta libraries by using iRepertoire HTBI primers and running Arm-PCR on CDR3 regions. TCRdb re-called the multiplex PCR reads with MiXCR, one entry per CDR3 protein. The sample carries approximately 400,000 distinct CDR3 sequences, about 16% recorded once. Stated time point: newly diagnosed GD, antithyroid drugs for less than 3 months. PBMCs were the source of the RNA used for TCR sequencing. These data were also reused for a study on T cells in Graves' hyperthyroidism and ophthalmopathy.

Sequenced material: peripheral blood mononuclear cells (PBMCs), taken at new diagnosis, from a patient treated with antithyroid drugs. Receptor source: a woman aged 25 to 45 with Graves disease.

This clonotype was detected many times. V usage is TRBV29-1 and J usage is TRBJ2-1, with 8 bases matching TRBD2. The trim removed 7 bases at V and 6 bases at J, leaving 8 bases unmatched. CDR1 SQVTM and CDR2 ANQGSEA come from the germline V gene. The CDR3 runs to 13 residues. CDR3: CSGGLAGSNEQFF. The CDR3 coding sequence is TGCAGCGGGGGGCTAGCGGGCTCCAATGAGCAGTTCTTC.

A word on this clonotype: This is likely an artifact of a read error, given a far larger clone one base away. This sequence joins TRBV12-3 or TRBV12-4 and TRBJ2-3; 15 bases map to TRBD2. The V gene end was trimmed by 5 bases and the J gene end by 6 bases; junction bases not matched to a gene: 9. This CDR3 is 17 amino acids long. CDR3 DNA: TGTGCCAGCAGTGACCGGCGGACTAGCGGGAGGGATGATACGCAGTATTTT. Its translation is CASSDRRTSGRDDTQYF.

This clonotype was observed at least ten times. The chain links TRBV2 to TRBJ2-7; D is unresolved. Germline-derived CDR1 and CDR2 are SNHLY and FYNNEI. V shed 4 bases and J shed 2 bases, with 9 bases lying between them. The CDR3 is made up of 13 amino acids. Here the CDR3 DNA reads TGTGCCAGCAGTGCGACTGTAACCTACGAGCAGTACTTC. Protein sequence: CASSATVTYEQYF.

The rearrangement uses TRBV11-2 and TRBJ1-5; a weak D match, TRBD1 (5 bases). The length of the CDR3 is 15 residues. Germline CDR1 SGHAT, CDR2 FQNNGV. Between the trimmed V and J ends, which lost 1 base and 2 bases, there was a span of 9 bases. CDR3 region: CASSLAGMGNQPQHF. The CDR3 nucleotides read TGTGCCAGCAGCTTAGCAGGGATGGGCAATCAGCCCCAGCATTTT.

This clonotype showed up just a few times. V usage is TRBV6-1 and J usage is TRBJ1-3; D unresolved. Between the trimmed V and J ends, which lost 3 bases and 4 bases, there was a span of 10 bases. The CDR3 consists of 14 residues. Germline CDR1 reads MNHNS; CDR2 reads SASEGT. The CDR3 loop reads CASSETTAGNTIYF. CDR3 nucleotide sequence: TGTGCCAGCAGTGAGACGACGGCAGGAAACACCATATATTTT.

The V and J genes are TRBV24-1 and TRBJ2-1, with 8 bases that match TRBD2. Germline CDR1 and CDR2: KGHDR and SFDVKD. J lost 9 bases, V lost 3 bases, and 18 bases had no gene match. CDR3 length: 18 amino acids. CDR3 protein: CATSDRGGRRQPLGEQFF. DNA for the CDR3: TGTGCCACCAGTGATCGGGGGGGGCGGCGCCAGCCTTTGGGTGAGCAGTTCTTC.

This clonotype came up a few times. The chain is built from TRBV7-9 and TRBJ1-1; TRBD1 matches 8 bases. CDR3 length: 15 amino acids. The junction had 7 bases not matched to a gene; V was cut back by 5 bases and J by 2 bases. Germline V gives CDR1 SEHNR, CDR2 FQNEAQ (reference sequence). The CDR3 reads CASSASGGHNTEAFF. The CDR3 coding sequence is TGTGCCAGCAGCGCGTCAGGGGGCCACAACACTGAAGCTTTCTTT.

CDR3 coding DNA: TGTGCCAGCAGCTCCAGGGGTCCTAACTATGGCTACACCTTC. Its protein product is CASSSRGPNYGYTF. V and J are TRBV6-1 and TRBJ1-2; D possibly corresponds to TRBD1 (6 bases). Germline values: CDR1 MNHNS, CDR2 SASEGT. Trimming pared 6 bases from V and 0 bases from J, leaving 11 bases between. The CDR3 runs to 14 residues.

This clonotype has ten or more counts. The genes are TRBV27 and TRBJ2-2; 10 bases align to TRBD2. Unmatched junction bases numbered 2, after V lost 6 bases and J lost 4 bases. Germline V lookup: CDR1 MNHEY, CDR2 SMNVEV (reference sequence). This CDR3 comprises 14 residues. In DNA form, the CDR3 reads TGTGCCAGCAGGATAGCGGGAGGCACCGGGGAGCTGTTTTTT. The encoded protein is CASRIAGGTGELFF.